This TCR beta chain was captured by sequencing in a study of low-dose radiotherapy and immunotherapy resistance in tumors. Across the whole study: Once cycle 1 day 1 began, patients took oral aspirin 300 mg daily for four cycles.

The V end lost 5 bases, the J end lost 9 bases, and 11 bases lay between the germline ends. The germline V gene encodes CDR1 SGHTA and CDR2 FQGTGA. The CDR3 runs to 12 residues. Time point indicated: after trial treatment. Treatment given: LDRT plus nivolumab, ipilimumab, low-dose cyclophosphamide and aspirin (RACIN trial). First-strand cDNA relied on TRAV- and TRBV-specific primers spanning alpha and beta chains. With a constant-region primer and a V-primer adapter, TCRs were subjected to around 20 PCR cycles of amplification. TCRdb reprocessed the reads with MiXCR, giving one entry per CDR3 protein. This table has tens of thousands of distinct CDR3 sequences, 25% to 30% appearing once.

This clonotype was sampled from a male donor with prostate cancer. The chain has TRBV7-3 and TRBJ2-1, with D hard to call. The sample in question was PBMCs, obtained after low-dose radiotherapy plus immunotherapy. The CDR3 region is CASSLPPSEQFF. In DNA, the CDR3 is TGTGCCAGCAGCCTCCCCCCCAGTGAGCAGTTCTTC.